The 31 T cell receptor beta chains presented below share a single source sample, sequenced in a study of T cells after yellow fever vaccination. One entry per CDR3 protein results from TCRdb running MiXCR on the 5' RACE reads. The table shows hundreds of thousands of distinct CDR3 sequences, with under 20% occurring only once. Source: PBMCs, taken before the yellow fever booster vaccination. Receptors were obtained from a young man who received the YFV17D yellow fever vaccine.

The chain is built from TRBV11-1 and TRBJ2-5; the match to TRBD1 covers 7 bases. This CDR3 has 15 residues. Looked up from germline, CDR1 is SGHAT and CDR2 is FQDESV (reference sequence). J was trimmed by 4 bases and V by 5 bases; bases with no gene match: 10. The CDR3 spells CASSHYRDSSETQYF. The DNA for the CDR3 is TGTGCCAGCAGCCACTACCGGGACAGCTCAGAGACCCAGTACTTC.

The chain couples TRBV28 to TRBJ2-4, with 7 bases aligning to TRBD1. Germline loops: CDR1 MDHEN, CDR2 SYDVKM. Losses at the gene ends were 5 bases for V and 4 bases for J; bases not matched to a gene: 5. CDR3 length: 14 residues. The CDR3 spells CASSPSTGKNIQYF. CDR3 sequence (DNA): TGTGCCAGCAGTCCTTCGACAGGGAAAAACATTCAGTACTTC.

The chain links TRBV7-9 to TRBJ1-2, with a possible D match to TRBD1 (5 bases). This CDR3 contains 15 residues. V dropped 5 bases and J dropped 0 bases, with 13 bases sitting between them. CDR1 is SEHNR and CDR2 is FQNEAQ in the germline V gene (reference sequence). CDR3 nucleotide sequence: TGTGCCAGCAGCATCAGAGGCAGGGCTAACTATGGCTACACCTTC. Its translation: CASSIRGRANYGYTF.

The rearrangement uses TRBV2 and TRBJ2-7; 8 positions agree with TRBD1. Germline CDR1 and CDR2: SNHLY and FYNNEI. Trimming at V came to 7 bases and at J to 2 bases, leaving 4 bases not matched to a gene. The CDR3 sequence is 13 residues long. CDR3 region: CASTGTGAYEQYF. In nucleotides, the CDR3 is TGTGCCAGCACCGGGACAGGAGCCTACGAGCAGTACTTC.

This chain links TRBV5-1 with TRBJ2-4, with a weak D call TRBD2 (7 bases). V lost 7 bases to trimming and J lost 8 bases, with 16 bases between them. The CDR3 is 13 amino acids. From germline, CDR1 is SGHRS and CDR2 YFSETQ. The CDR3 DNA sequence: TGCGCCAGCTATTGGGGGGGCTGGGACATTCAGTACTTC. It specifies CASYWGGWDIQYF.

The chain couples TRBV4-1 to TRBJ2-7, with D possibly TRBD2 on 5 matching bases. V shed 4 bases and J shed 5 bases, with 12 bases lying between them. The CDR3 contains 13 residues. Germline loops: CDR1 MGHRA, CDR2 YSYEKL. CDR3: CASSRVAQDEQYF. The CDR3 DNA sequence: TGCGCCAGCAGCCGGGTAGCGCAGGACGAGCAGTACTTC.

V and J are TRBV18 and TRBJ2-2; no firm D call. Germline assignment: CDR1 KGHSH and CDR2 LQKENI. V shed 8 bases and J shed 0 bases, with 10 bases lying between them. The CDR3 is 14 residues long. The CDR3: CASRGFANTGELFF. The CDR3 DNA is TGTGCCAGCCGTGGATTCGCGAACACCGGGGAGCTGTTTTTT.

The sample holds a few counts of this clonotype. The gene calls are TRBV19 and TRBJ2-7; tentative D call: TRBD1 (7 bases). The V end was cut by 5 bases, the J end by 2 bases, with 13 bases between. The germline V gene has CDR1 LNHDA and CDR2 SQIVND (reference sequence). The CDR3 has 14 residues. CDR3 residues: CASSDQGGTYEQYF. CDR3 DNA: TGTGCCAGTAGTGACCAGGGGGGCACCTACGAGCAGTACTTC.

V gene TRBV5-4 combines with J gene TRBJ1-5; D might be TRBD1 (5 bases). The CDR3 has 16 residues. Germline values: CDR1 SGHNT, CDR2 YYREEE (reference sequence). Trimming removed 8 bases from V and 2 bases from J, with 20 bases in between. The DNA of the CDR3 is TGTGCCAGGCCGGGGGAACCGGGAGTGGGCAATCAGCCCCAGCATTTT. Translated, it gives CARPGEPGVGNQPQHF.

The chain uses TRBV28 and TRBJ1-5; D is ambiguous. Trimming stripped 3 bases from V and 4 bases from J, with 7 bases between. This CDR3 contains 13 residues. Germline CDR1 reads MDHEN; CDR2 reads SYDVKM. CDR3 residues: CASSFRLNQPQHF. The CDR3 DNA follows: TGTGCCAGCAGTTTTCGGCTGAATCAGCCCCAGCATTTT.

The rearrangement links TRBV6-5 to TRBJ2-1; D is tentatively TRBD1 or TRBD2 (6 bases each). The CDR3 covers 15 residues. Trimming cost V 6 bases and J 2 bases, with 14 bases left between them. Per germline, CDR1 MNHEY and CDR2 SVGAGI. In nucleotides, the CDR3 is TGTGCCAGCAGGGAGGGGGGAGCAGCCTACAATGAGCAGTTCTTC. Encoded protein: CASREGGAAYNEQFF.

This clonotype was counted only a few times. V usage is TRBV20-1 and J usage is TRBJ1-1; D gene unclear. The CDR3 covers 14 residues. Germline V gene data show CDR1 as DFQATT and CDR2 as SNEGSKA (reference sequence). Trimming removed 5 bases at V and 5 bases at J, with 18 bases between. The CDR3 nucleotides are TGCAGTGCTCCTCGCCCCCCCGGGTATACTGAAGCTTTCTTT. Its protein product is CSAPRPPGYTEAFF.

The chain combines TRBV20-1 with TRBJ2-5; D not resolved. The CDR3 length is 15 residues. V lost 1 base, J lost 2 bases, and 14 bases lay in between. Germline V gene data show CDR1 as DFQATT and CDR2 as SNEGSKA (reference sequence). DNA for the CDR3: TGCAGTGCTAGAGTCCCCCGGACCTCGCAAGAGACCCAGTACTTC. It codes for CSARVPRTSQETQYF.

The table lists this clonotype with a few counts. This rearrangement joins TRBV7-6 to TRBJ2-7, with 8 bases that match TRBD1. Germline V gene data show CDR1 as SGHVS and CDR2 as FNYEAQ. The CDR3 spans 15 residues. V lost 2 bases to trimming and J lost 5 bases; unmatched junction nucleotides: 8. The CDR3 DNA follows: TGTGCCAGCAGCTTATTCGGGACAGGCCTCAACGAGCAGTACTTC. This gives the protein CASSLFGTGLNEQYF.

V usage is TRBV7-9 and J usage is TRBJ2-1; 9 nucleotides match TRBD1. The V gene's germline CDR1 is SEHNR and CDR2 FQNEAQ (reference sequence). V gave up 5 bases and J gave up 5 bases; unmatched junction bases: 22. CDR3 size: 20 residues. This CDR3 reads CASSTNPGQGLPSGDNEQFF. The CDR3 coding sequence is TGTGCCAGCAGCACAAACCCGGGACAGGGCCTTCCCTCGGGCGACAATGAGCAGTTCTTC.

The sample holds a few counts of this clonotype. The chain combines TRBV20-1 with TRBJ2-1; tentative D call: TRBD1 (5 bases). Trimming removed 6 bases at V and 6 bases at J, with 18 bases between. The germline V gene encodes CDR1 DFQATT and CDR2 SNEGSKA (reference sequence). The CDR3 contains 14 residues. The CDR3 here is CSAATTQGVNEQFF. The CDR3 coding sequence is TGCAGTGCAGCGACGACACAAGGGGTCAATGAGCAGTTCTTC.

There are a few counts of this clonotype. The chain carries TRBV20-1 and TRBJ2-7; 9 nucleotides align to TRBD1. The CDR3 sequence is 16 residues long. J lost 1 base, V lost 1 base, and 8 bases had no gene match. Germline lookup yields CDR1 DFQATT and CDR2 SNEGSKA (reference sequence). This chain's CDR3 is CSARGVTGGPSYEQYF. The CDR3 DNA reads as TGCAGTGCTAGAGGGGTGACAGGGGGGCCTTCCTACGAGCAGTACTTC.

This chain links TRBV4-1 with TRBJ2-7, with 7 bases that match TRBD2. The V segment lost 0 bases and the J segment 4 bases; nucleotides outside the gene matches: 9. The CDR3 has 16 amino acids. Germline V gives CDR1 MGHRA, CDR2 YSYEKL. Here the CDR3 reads CASSQDAVGTTYEQYV. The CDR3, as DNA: TGCGCCAGCAGCCAAGACGCGGTTGGGACTACATACGAGCAGTACGTC.

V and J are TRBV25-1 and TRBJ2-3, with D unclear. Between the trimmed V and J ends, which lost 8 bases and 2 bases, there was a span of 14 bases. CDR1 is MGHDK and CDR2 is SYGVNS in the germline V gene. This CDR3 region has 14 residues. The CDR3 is CASSHGSSTDTQYF. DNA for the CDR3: TGTGCCAGCTCCCACGGCTCCTCCACAGATACGCAGTATTTT.

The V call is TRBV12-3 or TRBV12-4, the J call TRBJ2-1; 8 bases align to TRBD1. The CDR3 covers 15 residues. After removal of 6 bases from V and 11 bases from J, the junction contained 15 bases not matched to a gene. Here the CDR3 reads CASSRGTGLNRQQFF. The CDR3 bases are TGTGCCAGCAGCCGGGGGACAGGCCTAAACAGACAGCAGTTCTTC.

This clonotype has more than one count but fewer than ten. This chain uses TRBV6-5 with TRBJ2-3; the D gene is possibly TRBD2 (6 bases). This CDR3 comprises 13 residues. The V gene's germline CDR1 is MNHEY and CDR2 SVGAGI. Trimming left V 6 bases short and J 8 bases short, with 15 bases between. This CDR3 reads CASRHGTSGTQYF. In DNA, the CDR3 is TGTGCCAGCAGGCACGGGACTTCGGGTACGCAGTATTTT.

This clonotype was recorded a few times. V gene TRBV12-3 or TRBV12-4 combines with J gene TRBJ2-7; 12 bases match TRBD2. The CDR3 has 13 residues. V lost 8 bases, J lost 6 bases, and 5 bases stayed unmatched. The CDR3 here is CASSGLAGLEQYF. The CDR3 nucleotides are TGTGCCAGCTCTGGACTAGCGGGGCTCGAGCAGTACTTC.

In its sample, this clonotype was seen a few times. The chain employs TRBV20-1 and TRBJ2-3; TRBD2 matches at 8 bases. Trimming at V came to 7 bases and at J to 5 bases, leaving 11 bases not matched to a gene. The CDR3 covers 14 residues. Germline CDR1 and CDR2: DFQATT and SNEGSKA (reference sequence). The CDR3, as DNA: TGCAGTGGCACCGCGGGACTAGGGGTAGATACGCAGTATTTT. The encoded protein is CSGTAGLGVDTQYF.

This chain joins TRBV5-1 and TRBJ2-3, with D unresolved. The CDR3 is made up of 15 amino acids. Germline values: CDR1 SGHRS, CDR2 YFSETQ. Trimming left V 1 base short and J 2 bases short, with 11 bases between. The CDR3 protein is CASSLSSYYTDTQYF. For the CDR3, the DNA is TGCGCCAGCAGCTTGTCGTCCTATTACACAGATACGCAGTATTTT.

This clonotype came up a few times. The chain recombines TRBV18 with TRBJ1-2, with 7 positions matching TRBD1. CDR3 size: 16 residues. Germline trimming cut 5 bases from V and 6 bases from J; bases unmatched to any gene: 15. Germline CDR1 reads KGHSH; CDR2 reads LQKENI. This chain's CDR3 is CASSTEQGPDFNGYTF. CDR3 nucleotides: TGTGCCAGCTCAACCGAACAGGGGCCAGATTTTAATGGCTACACCTTC.

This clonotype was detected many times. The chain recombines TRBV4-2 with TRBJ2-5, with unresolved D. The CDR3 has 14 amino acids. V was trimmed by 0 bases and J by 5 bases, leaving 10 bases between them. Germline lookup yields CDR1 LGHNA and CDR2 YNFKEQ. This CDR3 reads CASSQDPEHETQYF. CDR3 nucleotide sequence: TGTGCCAGCAGCCAAGATCCCGAGCACGAGACCCAGTACTTC.

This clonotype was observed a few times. CDR3 region: CASSLGIDNEQFF. For the CDR3, the DNA is TGTGCCAGCAGCTTAGGCATCGACAATGAGCAGTTCTTC. This chain joins TRBV7-2 and TRBJ2-1; D is uncertain. Germline CDR1 and CDR2: SGHTA and FQGNSA. The CDR3 consists of 13 residues. V was shortened by 1 base and J by 5 bases, with 6 bases between the two germline ends.

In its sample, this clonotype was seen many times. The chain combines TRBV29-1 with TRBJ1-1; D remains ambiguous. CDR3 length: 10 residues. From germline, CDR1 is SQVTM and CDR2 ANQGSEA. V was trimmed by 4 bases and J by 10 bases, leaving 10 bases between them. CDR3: CSVVGRRAFF. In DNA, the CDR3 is TGCAGCGTTGTCGGCAGGAGAGCTTTCTTT.

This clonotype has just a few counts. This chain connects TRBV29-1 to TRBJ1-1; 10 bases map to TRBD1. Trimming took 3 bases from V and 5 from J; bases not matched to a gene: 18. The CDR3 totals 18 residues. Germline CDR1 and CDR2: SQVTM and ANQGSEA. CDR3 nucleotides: TGCAGCGTTGACTCAACCGCAGACAGGGGGCTGGATGGGACTGAAGCTTTCTTT. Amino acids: CSVDSTADRGLDGTEAFF.

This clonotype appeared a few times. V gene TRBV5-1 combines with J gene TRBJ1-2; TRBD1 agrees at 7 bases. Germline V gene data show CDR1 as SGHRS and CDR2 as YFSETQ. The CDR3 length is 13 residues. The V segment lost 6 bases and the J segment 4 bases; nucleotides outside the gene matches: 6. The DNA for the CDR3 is TGCGCCAGCACCGCGGGACAGACCTATGGCTACACCTTC. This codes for CASTAGQTYGYTF.

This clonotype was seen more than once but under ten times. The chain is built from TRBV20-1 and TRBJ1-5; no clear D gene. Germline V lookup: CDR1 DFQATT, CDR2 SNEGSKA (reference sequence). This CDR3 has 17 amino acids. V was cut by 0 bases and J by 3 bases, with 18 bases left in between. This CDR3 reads CSARDRTRLVFNQPQHF. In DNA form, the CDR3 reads TGCAGTGCTAGAGATCGGACTAGGTTGGTTTTCAATCAGCCCCAGCATTTT.